The sequence of this T cell receptor beta chain was determined in a study of blood T cell repertoires in COVID-19. About the study: COVID-19 samples from acute and convalescent phases originated in the United States, Italy and Spain. Nucleic acid was either cDNA or gDNA, and it came from T cells, B-cell-depleted T cells, or PBMCs.

This CDR3 region has 16 residues. Germline lookup yields CDR1 SEHNR and CDR2 FQNEAQ (reference sequence). With 3 bases removed from V and 0 bases from J, the gap between germline ends came to 11 bases. Donors in Cohort 3 who had recovered were those with two negative PCRs, healthcare professional clearance, or resolution of their symptoms. In the source study's methods: Amplification from reference gene primers served as the basis for estimated nucleated cell counts. Produced via immunoSEQ multiplex PCR; TCRdb's table is partial and in-frame only. V and J calls and clone size are copied from that table; D and trimming were computed from the DNA. The data hold some 260,000 clones, with under 90% observed a single time.

The chain uses TRBV7-9 and TRBJ1-4; D perhaps matches TRBD1 (6 bases). This receptor was identified in a man aged 40-50 years who had recovered from COVID-19. Sequenced sample: PBMCs or T cells enriched from blood (not recorded which). The CDR3 nucleotides read TGTGCCAGCAGCTTCAACAGGGTTGCAACTAATGAAAAACTGTTTTTT. It translates to CASSFNRVATNEKLFF.